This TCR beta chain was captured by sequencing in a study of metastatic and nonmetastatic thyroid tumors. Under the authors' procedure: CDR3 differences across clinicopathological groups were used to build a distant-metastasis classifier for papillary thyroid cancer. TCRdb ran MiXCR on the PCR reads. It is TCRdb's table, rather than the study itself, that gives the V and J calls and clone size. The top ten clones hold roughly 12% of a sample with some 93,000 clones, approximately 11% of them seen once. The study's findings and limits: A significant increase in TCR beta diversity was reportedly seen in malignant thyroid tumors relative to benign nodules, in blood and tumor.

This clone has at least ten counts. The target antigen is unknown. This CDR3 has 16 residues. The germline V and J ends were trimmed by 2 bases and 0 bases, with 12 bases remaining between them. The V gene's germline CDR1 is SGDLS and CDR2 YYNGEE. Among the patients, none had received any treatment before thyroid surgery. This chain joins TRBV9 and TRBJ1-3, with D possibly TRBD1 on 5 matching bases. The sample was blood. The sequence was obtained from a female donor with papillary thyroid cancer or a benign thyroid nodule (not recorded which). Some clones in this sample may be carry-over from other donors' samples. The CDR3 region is CASSVRGHPSGNTIYF. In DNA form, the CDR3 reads TGTGCCAGCAGCGTTAGGGGTCACCCCTCTGGAAACACCATATATTTT.